This is a list of T cell receptor beta chains from one sample in a study of identical twins. TCRdb redid the calling of the 5' RACE reads with MiXCR, one entry per CDR3 protein. This table has 550,000 to 700,000 distinct CDR3 sequences, around 20% appearing once. These same records also appear under a second study, on T cells expressing NK-cell markers.

Sequencing was performed on PBMCs. The receptors derive from a woman under 30 in good health. CDR3s include the opening cysteine and the closing phenylalanine or tryptophan. D genes are given only for firm matches.

j_call v_call d_call cdr3_aa
TRBJ1-4 TRBV10-3 - CAIGGRINEKLFF
TRBJ2-3 TRBV6-1 - CASRQIPRSTDTQYF
TRBJ1-2 TRBV12-3/TRBV12-4 TRBD1 CATRTGPNYGYTF
TRBJ2-1 TRBV24-1 - CATARDTSPHEQFF
TRBJ2-1 TRBV5-1 - CASSPNTNEQFF
TRBJ2-6 TRBV15 - CATSRGGDGANVLTF
TRBJ2-1 TRBV12-3/TRBV12-4 - CASSFIGDEQFF
TRBJ2-3 TRBV20-1 - CSARLGDTQYF
TRBJ2-7 TRBV12-3/TRBV12-4 - CASSLQITYEQYF
TRBJ2-3 TRBV20-1 TRBD2 CSASRLAGLRRDTQYF
TRBJ2-7 TRBV29-1 - CSVGTETYEQYF
TRBJ2-1 TRBV12-3/TRBV12-4 TRBD2 CASSLALRGRAVNEQFF